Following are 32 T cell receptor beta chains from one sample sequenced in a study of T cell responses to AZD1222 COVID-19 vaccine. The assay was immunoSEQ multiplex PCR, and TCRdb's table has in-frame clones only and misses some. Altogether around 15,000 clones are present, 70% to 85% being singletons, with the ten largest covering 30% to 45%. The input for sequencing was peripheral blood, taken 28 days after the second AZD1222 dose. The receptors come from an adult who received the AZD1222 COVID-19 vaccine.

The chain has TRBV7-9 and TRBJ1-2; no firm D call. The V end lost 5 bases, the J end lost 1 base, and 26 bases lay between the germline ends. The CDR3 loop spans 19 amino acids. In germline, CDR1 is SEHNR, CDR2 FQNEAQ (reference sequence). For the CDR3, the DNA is TGTGCCAGCAGCCTGAGCAATAACAGAAAAGGAGAGCTTAACTATGGCTACACCTTC. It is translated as CASSLSNNRKGELNYGYTF.

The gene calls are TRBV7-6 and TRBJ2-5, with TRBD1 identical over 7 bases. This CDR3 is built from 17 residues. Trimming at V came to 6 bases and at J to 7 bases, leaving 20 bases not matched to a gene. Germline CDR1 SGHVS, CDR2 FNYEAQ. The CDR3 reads CASSNTLVGTVPVTQYF. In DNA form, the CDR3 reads TGTGCCAGCAGTAACACACTCGTAGGGACAGTTCCCGTGACCCAGTACTTC.

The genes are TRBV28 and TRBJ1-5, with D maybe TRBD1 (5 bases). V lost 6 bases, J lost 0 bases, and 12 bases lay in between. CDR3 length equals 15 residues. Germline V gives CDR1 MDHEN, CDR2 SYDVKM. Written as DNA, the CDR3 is TGTGCCAGCAGGCTGGAGGGGATTAGCAATCAGCCCCAGCATTTT. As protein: CASRLEGISNQPQHF.

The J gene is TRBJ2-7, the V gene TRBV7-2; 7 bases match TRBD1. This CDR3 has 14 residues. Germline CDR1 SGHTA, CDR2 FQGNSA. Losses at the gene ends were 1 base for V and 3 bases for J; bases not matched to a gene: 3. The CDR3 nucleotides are TGTGCCAGCAGCTTAGGGACAGGACACTACGAGCAGTACTTC. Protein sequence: CASSLGTGHYEQYF.

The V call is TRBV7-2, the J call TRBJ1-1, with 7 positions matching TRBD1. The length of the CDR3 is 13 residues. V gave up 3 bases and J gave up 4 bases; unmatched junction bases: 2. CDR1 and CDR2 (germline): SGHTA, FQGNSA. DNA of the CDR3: TGTGCCAGCAGCTTTACAGGGGCCACTGAAGCTTTCTTT. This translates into CASSFTGATEAFF.

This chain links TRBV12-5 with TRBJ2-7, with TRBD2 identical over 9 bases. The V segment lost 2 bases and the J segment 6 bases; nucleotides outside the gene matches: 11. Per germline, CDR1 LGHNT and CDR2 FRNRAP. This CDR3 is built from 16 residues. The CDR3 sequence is CASGLTRSGSAREQYF. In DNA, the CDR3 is TGTGCTAGTGGTTTGACCCGTAGCGGGAGCGCGCGCGAGCAGTACTTC.

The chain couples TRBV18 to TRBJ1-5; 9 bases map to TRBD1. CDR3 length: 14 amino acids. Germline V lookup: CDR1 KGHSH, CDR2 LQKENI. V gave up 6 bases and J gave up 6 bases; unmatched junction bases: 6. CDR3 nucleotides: TGTGCCAGCTCCCCAAGACAGGGGGGTCAGCCCCAGCATTTT. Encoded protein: CASSPRQGGQPQHF.

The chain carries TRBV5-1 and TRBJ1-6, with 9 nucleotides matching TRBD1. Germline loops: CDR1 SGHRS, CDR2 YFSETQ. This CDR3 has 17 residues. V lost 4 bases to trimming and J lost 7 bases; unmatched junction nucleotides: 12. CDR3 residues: CASSPIATGGGNSPLHF. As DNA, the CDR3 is TGCGCCAGCAGCCCCATAGCCACAGGGGGCGGAAATTCACCCCTCCACTTT.

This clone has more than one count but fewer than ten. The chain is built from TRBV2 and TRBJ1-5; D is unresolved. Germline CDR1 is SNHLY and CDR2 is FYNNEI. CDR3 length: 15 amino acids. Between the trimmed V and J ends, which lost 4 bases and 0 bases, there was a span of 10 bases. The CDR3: CASSGVQYSNQPQHF. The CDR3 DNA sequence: TGTGCCAGCAGTGGAGTACAGTATAGCAATCAGCCCCAGCATTTT.

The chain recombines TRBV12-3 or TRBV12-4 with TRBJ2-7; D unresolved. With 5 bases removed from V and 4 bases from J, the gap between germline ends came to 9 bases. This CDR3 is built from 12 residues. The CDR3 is CASSGRSYEQYF. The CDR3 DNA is TGTGCCAGCAGTGGCAGGTCGTACGAGCAGTACTTC.

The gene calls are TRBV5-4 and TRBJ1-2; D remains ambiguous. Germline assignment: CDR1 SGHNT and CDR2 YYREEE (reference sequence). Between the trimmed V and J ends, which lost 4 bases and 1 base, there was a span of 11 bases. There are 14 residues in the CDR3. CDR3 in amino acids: CASSKENRNYGYTF. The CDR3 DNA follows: TGTGCCAGCAGCAAAGAAAACCGTAACTATGGCTACACCTTC. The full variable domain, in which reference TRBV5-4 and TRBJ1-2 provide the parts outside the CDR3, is ETGVTQSPTHLIKTRGQQVTLRCSSQSGHNTVSWYQQALGQGPQFIFQYYREEENGRGNFPPRFSGLQFPNYSSELNVNALELDDSALYLCASSKENRNYGYTFGSGTRLTVV.

CDR3 nucleotide sequence: TGTGCCAGCAGCCTAGGACCTAAAGAGACCCAGTACTTC. It is translated as CASSLGPKETQYF. The gene calls are TRBV7-3 and TRBJ2-5; D is ambiguous. The CDR3 sequence is 13 residues long. Trimming took 5 bases from V and 3 from J, leaving 10 bases between them. CDR1 and CDR2 (germline): SGHTA, FQGTGA.

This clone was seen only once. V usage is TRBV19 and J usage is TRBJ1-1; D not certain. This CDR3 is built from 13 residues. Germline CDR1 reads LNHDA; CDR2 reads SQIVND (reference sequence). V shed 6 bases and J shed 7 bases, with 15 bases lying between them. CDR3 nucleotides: TGTGCCAGTAGAGATCACGTTCCCAGTGAAGCTTTCTTT. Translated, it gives CASRDHVPSEAFF.

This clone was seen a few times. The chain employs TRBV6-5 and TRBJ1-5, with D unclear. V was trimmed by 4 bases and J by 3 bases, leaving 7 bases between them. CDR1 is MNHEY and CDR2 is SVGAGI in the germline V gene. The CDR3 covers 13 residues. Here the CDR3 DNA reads TGTGCCAGCAGTTTCACAAACAATCAGCCCCAGCATTTT. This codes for CASSFTNNQPQHF.

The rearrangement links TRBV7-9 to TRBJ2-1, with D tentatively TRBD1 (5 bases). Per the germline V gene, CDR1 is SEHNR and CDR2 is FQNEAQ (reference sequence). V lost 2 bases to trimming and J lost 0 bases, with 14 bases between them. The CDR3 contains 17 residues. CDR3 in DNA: TGTGCCAGCAGCTTAAGTTTGGGGCGACTCTCCTACAATGAGCAGTTCTTC. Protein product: CASSLSLGRLSYNEQFF.

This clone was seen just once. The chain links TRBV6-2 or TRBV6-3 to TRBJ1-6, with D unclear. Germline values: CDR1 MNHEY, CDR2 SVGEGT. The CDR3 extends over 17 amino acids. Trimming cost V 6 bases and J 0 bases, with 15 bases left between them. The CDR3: CASRYGTTSSYNSPLHF. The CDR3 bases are TGTGCCAGCAGGTACGGTACGACGAGCTCCTATAATTCACCCCTCCACTTT.

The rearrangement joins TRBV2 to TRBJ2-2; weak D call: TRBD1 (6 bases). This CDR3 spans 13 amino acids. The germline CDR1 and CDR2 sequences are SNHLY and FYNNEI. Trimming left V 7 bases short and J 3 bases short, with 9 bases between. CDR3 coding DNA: TGTGCCAGCACCAGGGGCTACACCGGGGAGCTGTTTTTT. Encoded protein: CASTRGYTGELFF.

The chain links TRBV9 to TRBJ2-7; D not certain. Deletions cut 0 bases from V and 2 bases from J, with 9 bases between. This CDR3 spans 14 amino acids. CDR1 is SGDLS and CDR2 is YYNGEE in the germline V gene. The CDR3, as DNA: TGTGCCAGCAGCGTAGGGGCAGGAACCTACGAGCAGTACTTC. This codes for CASSVGAGTYEQYF.

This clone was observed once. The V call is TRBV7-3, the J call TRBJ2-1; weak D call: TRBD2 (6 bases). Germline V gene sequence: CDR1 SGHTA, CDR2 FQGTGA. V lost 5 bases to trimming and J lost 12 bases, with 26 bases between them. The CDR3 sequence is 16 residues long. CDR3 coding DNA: TGTGCCAGCAGCCCGAGCGCGGGGATTTACAATGAGCGGCAGTTCTTC. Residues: CASSPSAGIYNERQFF.

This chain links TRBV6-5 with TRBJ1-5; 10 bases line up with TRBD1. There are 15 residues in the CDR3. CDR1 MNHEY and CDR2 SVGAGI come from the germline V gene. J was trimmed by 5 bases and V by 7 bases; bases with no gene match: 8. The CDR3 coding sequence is TGTGCCAGCACTTCTCAGACAGGGGGCTATCAGCCCCAGCATTTT. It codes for CASTSQTGGYQPQHF.

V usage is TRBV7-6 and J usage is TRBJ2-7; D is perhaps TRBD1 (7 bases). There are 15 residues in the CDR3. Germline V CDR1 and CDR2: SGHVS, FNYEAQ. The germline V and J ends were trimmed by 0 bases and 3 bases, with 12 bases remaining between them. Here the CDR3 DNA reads TGTGCCAGCAGCTTAGCGCAGGGGGGTTTCTACGAGCAGTACTTC. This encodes CASSLAQGGFYEQYF.

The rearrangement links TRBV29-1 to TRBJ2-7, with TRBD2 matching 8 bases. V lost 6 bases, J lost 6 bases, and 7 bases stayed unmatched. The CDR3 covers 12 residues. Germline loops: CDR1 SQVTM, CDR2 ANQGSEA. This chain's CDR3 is CSVHGGAGEQYF. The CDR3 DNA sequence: TGCAGCGTCCACGGGGGGGCAGGCGAGCAGTACTTC.

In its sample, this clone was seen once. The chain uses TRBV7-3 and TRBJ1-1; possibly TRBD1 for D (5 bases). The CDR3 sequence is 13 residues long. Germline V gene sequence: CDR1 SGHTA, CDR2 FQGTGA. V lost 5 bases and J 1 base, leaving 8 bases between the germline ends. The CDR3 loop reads CASSRDRNTEAFF. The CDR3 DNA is TGTGCCAGCAGCCGCGACAGGAACACTGAAGCTTTCTTT.

The CDR3 DNA sequence: TGTGCCAGCAGTCCAGGGACTAGCGGGATCTACGAGCAGTACTTC. Its translation is CASSPGTSGIYEQYF. This sequence joins TRBV28 and TRBJ2-7, with 13 bases aligning to TRBD2. Trimming took 5 bases from V and 3 from J; bases not matched to a gene: 4. The CDR3 has 15 amino acids. The germline gives CDR1 MDHEN, CDR2 SYDVKM.

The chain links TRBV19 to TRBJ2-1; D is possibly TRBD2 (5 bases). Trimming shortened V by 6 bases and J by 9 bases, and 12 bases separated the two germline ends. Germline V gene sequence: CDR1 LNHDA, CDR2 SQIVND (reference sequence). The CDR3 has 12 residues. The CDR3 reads CASSFTGIEQFF. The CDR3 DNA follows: TGTGCCAGTAGCTTCACGGGGATTGAGCAGTTCTTC.

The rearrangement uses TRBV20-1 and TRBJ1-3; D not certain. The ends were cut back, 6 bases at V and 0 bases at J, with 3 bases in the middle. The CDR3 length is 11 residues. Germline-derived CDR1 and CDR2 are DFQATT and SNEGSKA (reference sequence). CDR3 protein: CSAYSGNTIYF. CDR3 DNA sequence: TGCAGTGCATACTCTGGAAACACCATATATTTT.

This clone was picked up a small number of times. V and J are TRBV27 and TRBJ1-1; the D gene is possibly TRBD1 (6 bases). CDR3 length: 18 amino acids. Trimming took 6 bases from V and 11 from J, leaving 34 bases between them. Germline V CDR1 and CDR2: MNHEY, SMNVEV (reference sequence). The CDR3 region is CASSTDRRALLRKDGAFF. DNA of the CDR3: TGTGCCAGCAGCACTGACAGGAGGGCCCTTCTCCGAAAGGATGGGGCTTTCTTT.

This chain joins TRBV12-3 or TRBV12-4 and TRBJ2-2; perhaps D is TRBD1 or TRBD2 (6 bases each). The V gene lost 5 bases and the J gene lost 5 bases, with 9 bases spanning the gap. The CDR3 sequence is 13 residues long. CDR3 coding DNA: TGTGCCAGCAGTGGAGGGGGAACCGGGGAGCTGTTTTTT. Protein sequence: CASSGGGTGELFF.

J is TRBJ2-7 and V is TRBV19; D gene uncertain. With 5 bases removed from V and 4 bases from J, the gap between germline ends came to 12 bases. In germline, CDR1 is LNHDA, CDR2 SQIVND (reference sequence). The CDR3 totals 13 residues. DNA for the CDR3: TGTGCCAGTAGTGTTAGACCCGATTACGAGCAGTACTTC. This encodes CASSVRPDYEQYF.

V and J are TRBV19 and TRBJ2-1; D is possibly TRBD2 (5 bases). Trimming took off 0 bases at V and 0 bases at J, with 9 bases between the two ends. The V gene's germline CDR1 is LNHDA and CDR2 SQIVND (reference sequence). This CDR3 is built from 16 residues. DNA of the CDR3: TGTGCCAGTAGTATAGATCGCGCGGGCTCCTACAATGAGCAGTTCTTC. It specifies CASSIDRAGSYNEQFF.

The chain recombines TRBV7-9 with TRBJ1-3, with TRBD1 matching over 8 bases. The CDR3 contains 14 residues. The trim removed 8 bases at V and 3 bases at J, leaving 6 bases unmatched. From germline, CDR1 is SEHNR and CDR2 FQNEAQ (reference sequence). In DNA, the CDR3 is TGTGCCAGCCTCGGGACAGGCAGTGGAAACACCATATATTTT. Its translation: CASLGTGSGNTIYF.

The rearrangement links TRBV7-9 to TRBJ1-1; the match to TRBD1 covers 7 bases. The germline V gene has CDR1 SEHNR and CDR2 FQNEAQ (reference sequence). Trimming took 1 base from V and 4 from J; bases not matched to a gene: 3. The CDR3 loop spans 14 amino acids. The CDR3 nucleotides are TGTGCCAGCAGCTTAGGTAGGGGGCTCACTGAAGCTTTCTTT. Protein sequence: CASSLGRGLTEAFF.